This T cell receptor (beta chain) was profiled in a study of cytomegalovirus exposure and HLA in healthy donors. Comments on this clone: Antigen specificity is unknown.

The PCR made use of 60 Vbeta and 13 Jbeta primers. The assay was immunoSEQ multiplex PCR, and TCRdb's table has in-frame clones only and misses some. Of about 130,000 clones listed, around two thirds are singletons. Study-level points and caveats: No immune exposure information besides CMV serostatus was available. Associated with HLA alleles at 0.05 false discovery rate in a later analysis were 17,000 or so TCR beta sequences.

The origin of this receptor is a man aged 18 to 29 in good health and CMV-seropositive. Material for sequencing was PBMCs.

The CDR3 DNA follows: TGTGCCAGCAGCCCTGGACTAGCGTCCGATACGCAGTATTTT. Amino acid sequence: CASSPGLASDTQYF. V usage is TRBV7-9 and J usage is TRBJ2-3; 9 bases agree with TRBD2. The germline CDR1 and CDR2 sequences are SEHNR and FQNEAQ (reference sequence). The CDR3 loop spans 14 amino acids. The V segment lost 5 bases and the J segment 6 bases; nucleotides outside the gene matches: 6.